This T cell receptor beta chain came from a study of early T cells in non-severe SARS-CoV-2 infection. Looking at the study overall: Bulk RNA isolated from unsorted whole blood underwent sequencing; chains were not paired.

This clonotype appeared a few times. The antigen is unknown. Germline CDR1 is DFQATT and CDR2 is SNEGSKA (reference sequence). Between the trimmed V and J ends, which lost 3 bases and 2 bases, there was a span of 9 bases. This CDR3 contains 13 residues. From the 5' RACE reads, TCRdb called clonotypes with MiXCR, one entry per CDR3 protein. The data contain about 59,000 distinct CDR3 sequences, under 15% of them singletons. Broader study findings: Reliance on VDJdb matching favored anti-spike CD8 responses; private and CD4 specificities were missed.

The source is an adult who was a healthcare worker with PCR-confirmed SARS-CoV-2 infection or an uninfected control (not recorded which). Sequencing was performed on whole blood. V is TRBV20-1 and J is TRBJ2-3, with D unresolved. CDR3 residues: CSARNPPTDTQYF. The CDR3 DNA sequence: TGCAGTGCTAGGAACCCCCCCACAGATACGCAGTATTTT.